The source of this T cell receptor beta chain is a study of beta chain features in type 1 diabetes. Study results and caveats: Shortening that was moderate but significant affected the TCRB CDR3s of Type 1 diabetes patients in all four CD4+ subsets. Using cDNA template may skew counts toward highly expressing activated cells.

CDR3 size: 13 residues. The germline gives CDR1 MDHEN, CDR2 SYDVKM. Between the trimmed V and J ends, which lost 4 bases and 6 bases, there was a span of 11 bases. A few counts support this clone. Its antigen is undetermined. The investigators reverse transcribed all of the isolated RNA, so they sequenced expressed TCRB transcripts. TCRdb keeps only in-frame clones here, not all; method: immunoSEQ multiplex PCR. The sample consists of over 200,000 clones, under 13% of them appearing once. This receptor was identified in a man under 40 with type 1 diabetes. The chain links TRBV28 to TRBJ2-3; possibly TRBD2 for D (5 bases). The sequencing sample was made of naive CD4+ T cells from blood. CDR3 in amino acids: CASSSPPGDTQYF. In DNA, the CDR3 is TGTGCCAGCAGTTCCCCCCCGGGGGATACGCAGTATTTT.